These T cell receptor beta chains were read from a single sample in a study of blood T cells in healthy people across ages. TCRdb itself ran the 5' RACE reads through MiXCR, one entry per CDR3 protein. The top ten hold over 3.5% of the sample, which has 1,500,000 or so distinct CDR3 sequences, 42% seen once. The sequenced sample consisted of blood. These TCRs come from a woman between 18 and 29 years old in good health. Both conserved end residues are part of each CDR3. A D gene is named only where the DNA matches it firmly. Clone size is shown for a subset of rows, as once, few, many or a class of expanded clone.

j_call cdr3_length d_call v_call clone_size cdr3_aa cdr3_nt
TRBJ2-7 14 . TRBV27 few CASSLSAGTYEQYF TGTGCCAGCAGTTTATCTGCGGGAACCTACGAGCAGTACTTC
TRBJ2-1 16 . TRBV4-3 . CASSHGIAVPYNEQFF TGCGCCAGCAGCCACGGAATAGCGGTCCCCTACAATGAGCAGTTCTTC
TRBJ2-4 13 . TRBV20-1 . CSAKTVAKNIQYF TGCAGTGCCAAGACGGTAGCCAAAAACATTCAGTACTTC
TRBJ2-2 15 . TRBV15 . CATSRDLGFTGELFF TGTGCCACCAGCAGAGATCTGGGGTTCACCGGGGAGCTGTTTTTT
TRBJ2-1 14 . TRBV29-1 few CSVEWAGSYNEQFF TGCAGCGTTGAATGGGCAGGGTCCTACAATGAGCAGTTCTTC
TRBJ2-5 16 TRBD2 TRBV28 . CASSPAGLAGAETQYF TGTGCCAGCAGTCCCGCGGGACTAGCGGGAGCTGAGACCCAGTACTTC
TRBJ2-1 14 . TRBV20-1 . CSAQEANSYNEQFF TGCAGTGCCCAAGAGGCTAACTCCTACAATGAGCAGTTCTTC
TRBJ2-1 13 TRBD2 TRBV29-1 . CSVELAVNNEQFF TGCAGCGTTGAGCTAGCGGTGAACAATGAGCAGTTCTTC
TRBJ2-5 15 . TRBV4-2 . CASSQTGTGLNEQYF TGTGCCAGCAGCCAGACCGGGACTGGACTCAATGAGCAGTACTTC
TRBJ2-3 17 TRBD2 TRBV9 few CASSVALSGINTDTQYF TGTGCCAGCAGCGTAGCATTAAGCGGGATTAACACAGATACGCAGTATTTT
TRBJ2-1 15 . TRBV7-3 . CASSFGLSRYNEQFF TGTGCCAGCAGCTTCGGCCTATCCCGCTACAATGAGCAGTTCTTC